This T cell receptor (beta chain) is from a study of blood T cell repertoires in COVID-19. Background on the study: PBMCs, B-cell-depleted T cells, or T cells provided the cDNA or gDNA that made up the material.

In the original workflow: By means of reference gene primer amplification, nucleated cell counts were estimated. Repertoires were generated with immunoSEQ multiplex PCR, while TCRdb's copy carries only in-frame clones and drops some. The V and J calls and clone size are taken from that table; D and trimming were inferred from the DNA. The data show fewer than 250,000 clones, 80% to 90% seen once. The germline V gene encodes CDR1 MDHEN and CDR2 SYDVKM. The CDR3 totals 17 residues. V was shortened by 2 bases and J by 0 bases, with 14 bases between the two germline ends. The clonotype comes from a woman older than 75 with COVID-19, enrolled during active disease. The chain recombines TRBV28 with TRBJ1-5; D may be TRBD1 (5 bases). Input material: peripheral blood. The CDR3 sequence is CASSLNTGLRSNQPQHF. The CDR3 region has the DNA TGTGCCAGCAGTTTAAATACGGGACTCCGTAGCAATCAGCCCCAGCATTTT.